The rows below give T cell receptor beta chains drawn from one sample of a study of human T cells and chemical hapten exposure. One entry per CDR3 protein, called by TCRdb with MiXCR from the RACE reads. The sample carries 50,000 to 65,000 distinct CDR3 sequences, 11% recorded once. The sample here was whole blood, taken in connection with sensitization to the hapten diphenylcyclopropenone (DPC). These TCRs come from a middle-aged woman with alopecia areata. Some clones in this sample may be carry-over from other donors' samples. Each CDR3 is given with its conserved first and last residue. The D gene is left open where the match is weak. Only some rows state a clone size, as once, few, many or a class for expanded clones.

j_gene: TRBJ2-7; abundance: many; d_gene: .; v_gene: TRBV11-2; CDR3aa: CASSPTTYEQYF; CDR3nt: TGTGCCAGCAGCCCTACAACCTACGAGCAGTACTTC
j_gene: TRBJ1-5; abundance: .; d_gene: TRBD1; v_gene: TRBV12-3/TRBV12-4; CDR3aa: CASSPVTGGVGQPQHF; CDR3nt: TGTGCCAGCAGTCCCGTTACAGGGGGTGTAGGTCAGCCCCAGCATTTT
j_gene: TRBJ2-7; abundance: few; d_gene: TRBD1; v_gene: TRBV30; CDR3aa: CAWSPGQGADEQYF; CDR3nt: TGTGCCTGGAGCCCGGGACAGGGGGCCGACGAGCAGTACTTC
j_gene: TRBJ2-3; abundance: many; d_gene: .; v_gene: TRBV5-1; CDR3aa: CASSLDEQGQITDTQYF; CDR3nt: TGCGCCAGCAGCTTGGATGAGCAGGGCCAAATCACAGATACGCAGTATTTT
j_gene: TRBJ2-3; abundance: .; d_gene: TRBD2; v_gene: TRBV10-2; CDR3aa: CAGQLAGQGDTQYF; CDR3nt: TGCGCCGGCCAGCTAGCGGGGCAGGGAGATACGCAGTATTTT
j_gene: TRBJ2-7; abundance: many; d_gene: TRBD2; v_gene: TRBV14; CDR3aa: CASSHGTSGRGQYF; CDR3nt: TGTGCCAGCAGCCATGGGACTAGCGGGAGAGGGCAGTACTTC
j_gene: TRBJ2-3; abundance: few; d_gene: .; v_gene: TRBV24-1; CDR3aa: CATSDRETGSLDTQYF; CDR3nt: TGTGCCACCAGTGATCGGGAAACAGGGAGCCTAGATACGCAGTATTTT
j_gene: TRBJ2-1; abundance: .; d_gene: .; v_gene: TRBV14; CDR3aa: CASSQDPPARGEQFF; CDR3nt: TGTGCCAGCAGCCAAGATCCCCCCGCACGCGGAGAGCAGTTCTTC
j_gene: TRBJ2-1; abundance: many; d_gene: .; v_gene: TRBV5-4; CDR3aa: CASSPGPRSGNEQFF; CDR3nt: TGTGCCAGCAGCCCCGGGCCCCGGTCGGGGAATGAGCAGTTCTTC
j_gene: TRBJ1-2; abundance: .; d_gene: .; v_gene: TRBV6-4; CDR3aa: CASSDSGTASGYTF; CDR3nt: TGTGCCAGCAGTGACTCAGGGACGGCAAGCGGCTACACCTTC